This TCR beta chain derives from a study of cytomegalovirus exposure and HLA in healthy donors. Study-wide results and caveats: Most subjects' HLA-A and HLA-B alleles were reportedly predicted from TCR beta sequences.

Per the germline V gene, CDR1 is SGHTA and CDR2 is FQGTGA. V lost 6 bases, J lost 5 bases, and 13 bases lay in between. This CDR3 region has 13 residues. Turning to this clone: Its antigen is currently unknown.

Amplification used 60 Vbeta primers and 13 Jbeta primers. The protocol was immunoSEQ multiplex PCR, while the TCRdb copy is restricted to in-frame clones and leaves out a portion. The table has 87,000 or so clones, 64% seen once. In nominal health when sampled, donors likely had unrecorded immune exposures nonetheless. Sequenced: PBMCs. The chain has TRBV7-3 and TRBJ2-5; D not resolved. The sequence was obtained from a man aged 55 to 69 in good health and CMV-seronegative. The CDR3 here is CASSISNGETQYF. CDR3 in DNA: TGTGCCAGCAGTATCTCGAACGGGGAGACCCAGTACTTC.